Presented here are 22 T cell receptor beta chains from one specimen sequenced in a study of early stage breast cancer tumors. The table came from immunoSEQ multiplex PCR; TCRdb's copy has only in-frame clones and leaves some out. Of 60,000 to 75,000 clones in the sample, around 80% were seen once. Sequencing input: blood. The receptors stem from a person aged 35-55 years with breast cancer.

The genes are TRBV27 and TRBJ2-7; TRBD2 might be the D (7 bases). Germline CDR1 MNHEY, CDR2 SMNVEV (reference sequence). The CDR3 length is 16 residues. With 0 bases removed from V and 2 bases from J, the gap between germline ends came to 14 bases. DNA of the CDR3: TGTGCCAGCAGTTTATCGAAGGGGGAGGGAGCCTACGAGCAGTACTTC. It encodes CASSLSKGEGAYEQYF.

This clone was counted a single time. V and J are TRBV7-8 and TRBJ1-1; 8 nucleotides align to TRBD1. In germline, CDR1 is SGHVS, CDR2 FQNEAQ. J lost 1 base, V lost 3 bases, and 7 bases had no gene match. The length of the CDR3 is 16 residues. Written as DNA, the CDR3 is TGTGCCAGCAGCTTGGTCGACAGGGGTCGGAACACTGAAGCTTTCTTT. As protein: CASSLVDRGRNTEAFF.

The V and J genes are TRBV21-1 and TRBJ2-7; whether TRBD1, the table's D call, matches the DNA was not checked. TRBV21-1 is described as a pseudogene. The CDR3 consists of 13 residues. The CDR3 region is CASRRQATYEQYF. The CDR3 bases are TGTGCCAGCAGGAGACAGGCAACCTACGAGCAGTACTTC.

The chain has TRBV9 and TRBJ1-4; D unclear. V lost 0 bases, J lost 0 bases, and 3 bases lay in between. The germline CDR1 and CDR2 sequences are SGDLS and YYNGEE. The CDR3 length is 14 residues. This CDR3 is CASSVGPTNEKLFF. Here the CDR3 DNA reads TGTGCCAGCAGCGTAGGTCCAACTAATGAAAAACTGTTTTTT.

V and J are TRBV19 and TRBJ2-1; 11 bases match TRBD2. Per germline, CDR1 LNHDA and CDR2 SQIVND (reference sequence). V was clipped by 7 bases and J by 7 bases; unmatched bases: 12. The CDR3 is 16 amino acids. The CDR3 region is CASISTSGTLGNEQFF. In DNA, the CDR3 is TGTGCCAGTATTTCGACTAGCGGGACACTAGGGAATGAGCAGTTCTTC.

The V gene is TRBV4-1, the J gene TRBJ2-1, with 8 bases fitting TRBD2. J gave up 5 bases and V 1 base, and 10 bases lay outside the gene matches. Germline V CDR1 and CDR2: MGHRA, YSYEKL. The CDR3 runs to 17 residues. CDR3 sequence (DNA): TGCGCCAGCAGCCAAGGGAGCGGGAGAAAAAACGACAATGAGCAGTTCTTC. This translates into CASSQGSGRKNDNEQFF.

The CDR3 coding sequence is TGTGCCAGCAGCCTAAGGGGAGACACTGAAGCTTTCTTT. Protein sequence: CASSLRGDTEAFF. V and J are TRBV11-3 and TRBJ1-1, with D perhaps matching TRBD1 (5 bases). V lost 5 bases to trimming and J lost 3 bases, with 10 bases between them. The CDR3 totals 13 residues. CDR1 and CDR2 from the germline V gene are SGHNT and YENEEA.

In its sample, this clone was seen once. V usage is TRBV30 and J usage is TRBJ1-2; D unresolved. Germline CDR1 GTSNPN, CDR2 SVGIG (reference sequence). Trimming pared 2 bases from V and 9 bases from J, leaving 19 bases between. The CDR3 totals 14 residues. For the CDR3, the DNA is TGTGCCTGGAGTCAAACTGGGAGGGTGGCGAGCTACACCTTC. Protein: CAWSQTGRVASYTF.

This chain links TRBV29-1 with TRBJ1-1, with 8 bases lining up with TRBD1. Losses at the gene ends were 7 bases for V and 0 bases for J; bases not matched to a gene: 4. CDR1 is SQVTM, CDR2 ANQGSEA, per germline. CDR3 length: 13 residues. CDR3 in DNA: TGCAGCGCCAGGACAGGGTTGAACACTGAAGCTTTCTTT. As protein: CSARTGLNTEAFF.

The V call is TRBV6-5, the J call TRBJ1-1; weak D call: TRBD1 (5 bases). CDR3 length equals 14 residues. Trimming stripped 6 bases from V and 0 bases from J, with 11 bases between. Germline CDR1 MNHEY, CDR2 SVGAGI. In nucleotides, the CDR3 is TGTGCCAGCAGCCTTCAGACAGTGAACACTGAAGCTTTCTTT. This translates into CASSLQTVNTEAFF.

The chain combines TRBV4-1 with TRBJ2-4, with 11 nucleotides matching TRBD2. Germline loops: CDR1 MGHRA, CDR2 YSYEKL. After removal of 0 bases from V and 2 bases from J, the junction contained 9 bases not matched to a gene. This CDR3 is 19 amino acids long. CDR3 nucleotide sequence: TGCGCCAGCAGCCAAGATCGGGCTAGCGGGAGGCTTTCCAAAAACATTCAGTACTTC. Its translation is CASSQDRASGRLSKNIQYF.

The rearrangement uses TRBV21-1 and TRBJ2-7; TRBD2 is the table's D call and was not checked against the DNA. TRBV21-1 is described as a pseudogene. The CDR3 has 18 residues. The CDR3 reads CASSHDRGLAGANEEQYF. As DNA, the CDR3 is TGTGCCAGCAGCCACGACAGGGGGCTAGCGGGAGCCAACGAAGAGCAGTACTTC.

This clone came up once. The chain is built from TRBV19 and TRBJ2-2; D unclear. The CDR3 is 15 residues long. Germline loops: CDR1 LNHDA, CDR2 SQIVND (reference sequence). Trimming removed 7 bases from V and 4 bases from J, with 16 bases in between. This CDR3 is CASTVTGTSTGELFF. In DNA form, the CDR3 reads TGTGCCAGTACCGTGACTGGCACGAGCACCGGGGAGCTGTTTTTT.

This clone was recorded only once. The chain carries TRBV27 and TRBJ2-6, with a weak D call TRBD1 (5 bases). The germline CDR1 and CDR2 sequences are MNHEY and SMNVEV (reference sequence). The length of the CDR3 is 16 residues. Trimming pared 7 bases from V and 3 bases from J, leaving 16 bases between. The CDR3 spells CASTLHQGGGANVLTF. The CDR3 region has the DNA TGTGCCAGCACCCTCCACCAGGGTGGTGGGGCCAACGTCCTGACTTTC.

The chain joins TRBV7-9 to TRBJ1-1; D call uncertain. The V gene's germline CDR1 is SEHNR and CDR2 FQNEAQ (reference sequence). The ends were cut back, 2 bases at V and 1 base at J, with 2 bases in the middle. The CDR3 has 12 amino acids. This CDR3 is CASSLKNTEAFF. CDR3 in DNA: TGTGCCAGCAGCTTAAAGAACACTGAAGCTTTCTTT.

The sample holds one count of this clone. The chain links TRBV11-3 to TRBJ1-1; TRBD1 matches 7 bases. With V trimmed by 4 bases and J by 6 bases, 5 bases remained unmatched. CDR1 is SGHNT, CDR2 YENEEA, per germline. The CDR3 runs to 13 residues. The CDR3 reads CASSSATGSEAFF. The CDR3 DNA follows: TGTGCCAGCAGCTCCGCGACAGGGTCTGAAGCTTTCTTT.

This clone was picked up a small number of times. J is TRBJ1-5 and V is TRBV27; D is undetermined. The CDR3 runs 13 residues. Germline CDR1 reads MNHEY; CDR2 reads SMNVEV (reference sequence). The V end was cut by 3 bases, the J end by 0 bases, with 3 bases between. CDR3 in amino acids: CASSFYSNQPQHF. As DNA, the CDR3 is TGTGCCAGCAGTTTTTATAGCAATCAGCCCCAGCATTTT.

J is TRBJ2-1 and V is TRBV18; TRBD2 matches 15 bases. V lost 3 bases, J lost 7 bases, and 7 bases stayed unmatched. Germline V CDR1 and CDR2: KGHSH, LQKENI. This CDR3 comprises 17 residues. This chain's CDR3 is CASSPGTSGRQGNEQFF. The CDR3 DNA reads as TGTGCCAGCTCACCCGGGACTAGCGGGAGGCAAGGGAATGAGCAGTTCTTC.

In nucleotides, the CDR3 is TGTGCCAGCAACCAAAGGGGAACCGGGGAGCTGTTTTTT. This codes for CASNQRGTGELFF. The V and J genes are TRBV6-5 and TRBJ2-2, with TRBD1 as a possible D gene (5 bases). The germline CDR1 and CDR2 sequences are MNHEY and SVGAGI. V lost 7 bases, J lost 5 bases, and 11 bases lay in between. The CDR3 covers 13 residues.

This clone has more than one count but fewer than ten. In nucleotides, the CDR3 is TGCGCCAGCAGCCATACTCACACGGGACAGGGGCGTGAAAAACTGTTTTTT. Its translation: CASSHTHTGQGREKLFF. The J gene is TRBJ1-4, the V gene TRBV4-1, with 10 positions matching TRBD1. In germline, CDR1 is MGHRA, CDR2 YSYEKL. CDR3 size: 17 residues. Germline trimming cut 3 bases from V and 7 bases from J; bases unmatched to any gene: 11.

The genes are TRBV7-6 and TRBJ1-1; maybe TRBD1 (5 bases). From germline, CDR1 is SGHVS and CDR2 FNYEAQ. The CDR3 runs 16 residues. The V gene lost 0 bases and the J gene lost 4 bases, with 15 bases spanning the gap. The CDR3 loop reads CASSLALRARATEAFF. The CDR3 nucleotides read TGTGCCAGCAGCTTAGCGCTCAGGGCCAGGGCCACTGAAGCTTTCTTT.

To note about this clone: Mismatch with germline at one junction end may stem from a read error. This chain uses TRBV27 with TRBJ1-3; no reliable D call. CDR3 length: 14 amino acids. Germline values: CDR1 MNHEY, CDR2 SMNVEV (reference sequence). This CDR3 reads CASSLSRSGNTIYF. The CDR3 coding sequence is TGTGCCAGCAGTCTATCTCGTTCTGGAAACACCATATATTTT.